The next 2 T cell receptor beta chains were all read from a single sample in a study of blood T cell repertoires in COVID-19. Clones were read by immunoSEQ multiplex PCR, and TCRdb kept only the in-frame ones, dropping some. The sample consists of 200,000 to 250,000 clones, about 87% of them appearing once. Sequencing was carried out using peripheral blood. All receptors derive from a man aged 30 to 39 with COVID-19, enrolled during active disease.

The chain employs TRBV28 and TRBJ1-5; D unresolved. CDR3 length: 15 residues. From germline, CDR1 is MDHEN and CDR2 SYDVKM. With 6 bases removed from V and 4 bases from J, the gap between germline ends came to 16 bases. The CDR3 DNA reads as TGTGCCAGCAGGCCCTGGAGAGGTGGTAATCAGCCCCAGCATTTT. Encoded protein: CASRPWRGGNQPQHF.

This chain uses TRBV7-9 with TRBJ1-1; D unclear. Germline V gives CDR1 SEHNR, CDR2 FQNEAQ (reference sequence). The CDR3 covers 15 residues. The V gene lost 1 base and the J gene lost 0 bases, with 9 bases spanning the gap. This CDR3 is CASSLDRVMNTEAFF. The CDR3 DNA reads TGTGCCAGCAGCTTAGACCGGGTGATGAACACTGAAGCTTTCTTT.